This T cell receptor beta chain appears in the sequencing data of a study of blood T cell repertoires in COVID-19. Across the whole study: Collection of acute and convalescent COVID-19 samples took place in the United States, Italy and Spain. PBMCs, B-cell-depleted T cells, or T cells were the source of the cDNA or gDNA that made up the material.

Across about 22 US areas, participants ranged in age from about 18 to 100 years. The data were produced by immunoSEQ multiplex PCR, yet TCRdb's version contains in-frame clones alone and is incomplete. The data hold around 500,000 clones, with about 85% observed a single time. CDR1 and CDR2 (germline): LNHDA, SQIVND (reference sequence). V was trimmed by 6 bases and J by 4 bases, leaving 10 bases between them. CDR3 size: 14 residues. This chain links TRBV19 with TRBJ1-6; D possibly corresponds to TRBD1 (5 bases). The material sequenced was PBMCs or T cells enriched from blood (not recorded which). The clonotype was recovered from a woman between 55 and 75 years old who had recovered from COVID-19. The CDR3 region has the DNA TGTGCCAGTAGCGAACAGGTGTATAATTCACCCCTCCACTTT. Translated: CASSEQVYNSPLHF.